This TCR beta chain was sequenced during a study of shared clonotypes between healthy human individuals (dated by TCRdb to 2018 to 2020). Looking at the study overall: Two women and three men aged 18 to 49 years were included in the cohort. To estimate repertoire size and how much clonotypes are shared between individuals, the study performed deep sequencing of blood TCR repertoires from about 5 healthy adults. Per donor, leukapheresis produced somewhere between about 0.8 and 9 billion PBMCs. Per donor, three plates each were used for CD4 naive and CD4 memory, two for CD8 naive, and one for CD8 memory. To increase sequencing depth and limit assay-specific biases, TCR repertoire library preparation and sequencing were carried out by different laboratories using diverse techniques. The paper as a whole reports these results and caveats: Pairwise subsampling indicated that sequencing depth was expected to affect the degree of clonotype sharing among donors. Compared with non-shared clonotypes, clonotypes shared by all four sorted-subset donors had higher generation probabilities. Across a few donors, around 5% of naive CD4, 3.5% of naive CD8, about 2% of memory CD4, and roughly 0.4% of memory CD8 clonotypes were shared. Only blood was sampled, and tissue TCR repertoires likely differ from those in blood. Because the study included a small number of donors, the genetic and exposure-history diversity represented was limited. Estimated clonotype richness was generally larger for naive than for memory subsets. Rarefaction of sorted-subset datasets indicated incomplete sequencing despite the large sequencing depth.

Using the deep immunoSEQ assay, multiplex PCR amplified TCR CDR3 regions from genomic DNA. Extracted genomic DNA from each cell subset was distributed evenly across all wells of several immunoSEQ 96-well plates, and each plate was treated as a replicate. For sorted subsets, roughly 200 ng of genomic DNA, equivalent to 25,000 to 35,000 T cell genomes, went into each replicate PCR. Purified libraries were measured with a Qubit 3.0 fluorometer, size-checked on a Bioanalyzer 2100, and measured again with the KAPA Library Quantification kit. Every immunoSEQ 96-well plate was sequenced on a dedicated single-read 150-cycle Illumina NextSeq 550 flow cell. For the original study's pipeline: Because the immunoSEQ output included only junctional sequences and no quality scores, the filtering could not be the same as the filtering used for full-length reads. Sequences were annotated with PyIR, a Python wrapper for IgBLAST v1.9, and V/J genes and CDR3 were assigned using IMGT germline references. Reads were filtered out if the reads had weak V/J assignments (E-value above 1e-6), no CDR3, stop codons, out-of-frame junctions, or ambiguous translated residues. V3J clonotypes were defined as sequences sharing an identical inferred V gene, J gene, and CDR3 amino acid sequence. To compute the percentage overlap between repertoires, the number of shared unique clonotypes was divided by the size of the smaller repertoire. Richness of each repertoire was evaluated using RTK rarefaction, the Chao1 estimator, and Recon v2.1 estimates of unobserved clonotypes. For all TCRbeta clonotypes obtained by the gDNA method from a handful of donors, generation probabilities were computed with OLGA. Entries here come from immuneACCESS through TCRdb and include only in-frame sequences with V and J called. Some clones fail to appear in such tables; in the studies checked, an unresolved V gene covers under half of the shortfall, and the cause of the remainder is unknown. Clone size and the V and J calls come from that table; the DNA yielded D and trimming. This sample comprises approximately 2.5 million clones, 90% to 95% of them detected only once. The top ten clones comprise approximately 0.35% of the sample.

A word on this clone: No antigen is known for it. No clone much larger than this one lies a single base away; base qualities are absent.

Donors were healthy HIV-negative adults with no recently reported acute infections or vaccinations. Only Caucasian adults living in Nashville, Tennessee, USA were represented among the donors. CD4+ T cells were enriched through magnetic negative selection, after which naive cells were positively selected on CD45RA and the remaining negative fraction served as the memory subset. Blood was obtained by leukapheresis, after which PBMCs were separated by Ficoll-Histopaque density gradient centrifugation and cryopreserved in liquid nitrogen vapor phase. Analytical flow cytometry was used to check the purity and quantity of every magnetically sorted T cell population. Genomic DNA was isolated from each sorted fraction and quantified by UV absorbance on a Nanodrop 2000c. The sequencing input was naive CD4+ T cells from PBMCs. Sample cell subset or site, as interpreted from the label and publication: CD45RA+ positively selected. The clonotype originates from a young man in good health. Some clones in this sample may be carry-over from other donors' samples.

CDR3 loop: CASHDPGLAGGPGRYEQFF. The DNA sequence follows: TGTGCCAGCCATGACCCGGGACTAGCGGGAGGGCCGGGTCGTTATGAGCAGTTCTTC. This sequence uses TRBV27 and TRBJ2-1, and 16 junction bases match TRBD2. From the cysteine up to the phenylalanine, the CDR3 has a length of 19 residues. Only the CDR3 DNA stays, 57 bases, in frame from base 1. V trim: 8 bases; J trim: 8 bases; unmatched bases: 18. Per the germline V gene (reference sequence), MNHEY is the CDR1 and SMNVEV is the CDR2.